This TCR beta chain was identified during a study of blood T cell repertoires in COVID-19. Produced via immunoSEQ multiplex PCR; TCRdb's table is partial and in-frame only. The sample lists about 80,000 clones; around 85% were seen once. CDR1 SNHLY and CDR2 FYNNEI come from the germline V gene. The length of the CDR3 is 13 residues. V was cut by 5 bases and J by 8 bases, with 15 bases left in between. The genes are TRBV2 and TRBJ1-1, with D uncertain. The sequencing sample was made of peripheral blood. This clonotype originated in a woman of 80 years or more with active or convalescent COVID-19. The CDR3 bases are TGTGCCAGCAGTACCGAATCTCGAGGGGAAGCTTTCTTT. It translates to CASSTESRGEAFF.